This is a list of T cell receptor beta chains from one sample in a study of shared clonotypes between healthy human individuals. The assay was immunoSEQ multiplex PCR, and TCRdb's table has in-frame clones only and misses some. The data show 2 million to 2.5 million clones, about 93% seen once. Specimen: naive CD8+ T cells from PBMCs. Source of these receptors: a man aged 18 to 35 in good health. Some clones in this sample may be carry-over from other donors' samples. Each CDR3 is given with its conserved first and last residue. Fields, in order: CDR3 length, clone size, V gene, J gene, D gene, CDR3 protein, CDR3 DNA. D genes are given only for firm matches. Clone size is not always given. Where it is, it says once, few, many or a class for expanded clones.

len: 17
abundance: -
v_gene: TRBV5-1
j_gene: TRBJ2-7
d_gene: -
CDR3aa: CASSLAKGAFVDYEQYF
CDR3nt: TGCGCCAGCAGCTTGGCCAAGGGCGCTTTTGTCGACTACGAGCAGTACTTC

len: 13
abundance: few
v_gene: TRBV28
j_gene: TRBJ1-1
d_gene: -
CDR3aa: CASSLLGGTEAFF
CDR3nt: TGTGCCAGCAGTTTATTAGGGGGGACTGAAGCTTTCTTT

len: 15
abundance: -
v_gene: TRBV11-2
j_gene: TRBJ2-3
d_gene: TRBD1
CDR3aa: CASSRGQGKLDTQYF
CDR3nt: TGTGCCAGCAGCCGTGGACAGGGGAAGTTGGATACGCAGTATTTT

len: 16
abundance: -
v_gene: TRBV13
j_gene: TRBJ2-2
d_gene: TRBD1
CDR3aa: CASSRNRGRGTGELFF
CDR3nt: TGTGCCAGCAGCCGGAACAGGGGGCGAGGGACCGGGGAGCTGTTTTTT

len: 14
abundance: -
v_gene: TRBV6-4
j_gene: TRBJ1-1
d_gene: -
CDR3aa: CASSDSGGGTEAFF
CDR3nt: TGTGCCAGCAGTGACTCGGGAGGGGGCACTGAAGCTTTCTTT

len: 12
abundance: -
v_gene: TRBV7-5
j_gene: TRBJ2-7
d_gene: -
CDR3aa: CVRSLPAGYQYF
CDR3nt: TGTGTCAGAAGCTTACCGGCGGGGTACCAGTACTTC

len: 17
abundance: -
v_gene: TRBV9
j_gene: TRBJ2-6
d_gene: TRBD1
CDR3aa: CASSVDRVWAGANVLTF
CDR3nt: TGTGCCAGCAGCGTCGACAGGGTATGGGCTGGGGCCAACGTCCTGACTTTC

len: 15
abundance: once
v_gene: TRBV18
j_gene: TRBJ2-7
d_gene: -
CDR3aa: CASSPGSREKYEQYF
CDR3nt: TGTGCCAGCTCACCGGGGAGCCGGGAGAAGTACGAGCAGTACTTC

len: 14
abundance: few
v_gene: TRBV19
j_gene: TRBJ1-2
d_gene: -
CDR3aa: CASISQPGSYGYTF
CDR3nt: TGTGCCAGTATCTCCCAGCCAGGGTCCTATGGCTACACCTTC

len: 15
abundance: once
v_gene: TRBV7-9
j_gene: TRBJ1-1
d_gene: TRBD1
CDR3aa: CASSTGQGMNTEAFF
CDR3nt: TGTGCCAGCAGCACCGGACAGGGAATGAACACTGAAGCTTTCTTT

len: 13
abundance: -
v_gene: TRBV27
j_gene: TRBJ1-1
d_gene: TRBD1
CDR3aa: CASRLGGRTEAFF
CDR3nt: TGTGCCAGCAGGTTAGGGGGCCGGACTGAAGCTTTCTTT

len: 14
abundance: -
v_gene: TRBV7-9
j_gene: TRBJ1-5
d_gene: TRBD1
CDR3aa: CASSSTGARQPQHF
CDR3nt: TGTGCCAGCAGCTCGACAGGGGCCAGGCAGCCCCAGCATTTT

len: 16
abundance: -
v_gene: TRBV28
j_gene: TRBJ2-7
d_gene: -
CDR3aa: CASSFPDRRPTYEQYF
CDR3nt: TGTGCCAGCAGTTTCCCCGATCGGAGGCCTACCTACGAGCAGTACTTC

len: 19
abundance: -
v_gene: TRBV7-9
j_gene: TRBJ2-7
d_gene: TRBD1
CDR3aa: CASSSGTRVGGTGEGEQYF
CDR3nt: TGTGCCAGCAGCTCCGGCACCCGGGTAGGTGGGACAGGGGAAGGCGAGCAGTACTTC

len: 17
abundance: -
v_gene: TRBV19
j_gene: TRBJ2-1
d_gene: TRBD1
CDR3aa: CASTPIEGAGSCDEQFF
CDR3nt: TGTGCCAGTACCCCTATCGAGGGGGCTGGGTCGTGCGATGAGCAGTTCTTC

len: 13
abundance: -
v_gene: TRBV25-1
j_gene: TRBJ1-4
d_gene: TRBD1
CDR3aa: CASSTWDSEKLFF
CDR3nt: TGTGCCAGCAGTACATGGGACAGTGAAAAACTGTTTTTT

len: 14
abundance: -
v_gene: TRBV13
j_gene: TRBJ2-1
d_gene: TRBD2
CDR3aa: CASSLVGGGNEQFF
CDR3nt: TGTGCCAGCAGCTTAGTTGGGGGAGGGAATGAGCAGTTCTTC

len: 19
abundance: -
v_gene: TRBV5-3
j_gene: TRBJ2-3
d_gene: -
CDR3aa: CARSLYRVAVPLATDTQYF
CDR3nt: TGTGCCAGAAGCTTGTACAGGGTAGCGGTGCCGCTGGCGACAGATACGCAGTATTTT

len: 12
abundance: -
v_gene: TRBV7-8
j_gene: TRBJ2-3
d_gene: -
CDR3aa: CASNRLVDTQYF
CDR3nt: TGTGCCAGCAACCGGCTGGTAGATACGCAGTATTTT

len: 19
abundance: -
v_gene: TRBV9
j_gene: TRBJ2-2
d_gene: TRBD2
CDR3aa: CASSPGTSGPNPNTGELFF
CDR3nt: TGTGCCAGCAGCCCCGGGACTAGCGGGCCCAACCCGAACACCGGGGAGCTGTTTTTT

len: 15
abundance: -
v_gene: TRBV18
j_gene: TRBJ2-3
d_gene: TRBD1
CDR3aa: CASSSRDRVFDTQYF
CDR3nt: TGTGCCAGCAGTTCGCGGGACAGGGTTTTTGATACGCAGTATTTT

len: 17
abundance: -
v_gene: TRBV27
j_gene: TRBJ2-7
d_gene: TRBD2
CDR3aa: CASSLQPPLAGVYEQYF
CDR3nt: TGTGCCAGCAGTCTCCAACCCCCTCTAGCGGGAGTTTACGAGCAGTACTTC

len: 16
abundance: -
v_gene: TRBV6-5
j_gene: TRBJ1-4
d_gene: -
CDR3aa: CASSLRAAATNEKLFF
CDR3nt: TGTGCCAGCAGTTTAAGGGCAGCTGCAACTAATGAAAAACTGTTTTTT

len: 13
abundance: -
v_gene: TRBV11-2
j_gene: TRBJ2-1
d_gene: -
CDR3aa: CASSLGGRYEQFF
CDR3nt: TGTGCCAGCAGCTTAGGGGGGCGGTATGAGCAGTTCTTC

len: 15
abundance: -
v_gene: TRBV15
j_gene: TRBJ2-3
d_gene: TRBD2
CDR3aa: CATSTRGLAGFTQYF
CDR3nt: TGTGCCACCAGCACAAGGGGGCTAGCGGGGTTTACGCAGTATTTT

len: 13
abundance: -
v_gene: TRBV19
j_gene: TRBJ2-1
d_gene: -
CDR3aa: CASSVVLTNEQFF
CDR3nt: TGTGCCAGTAGTGTTGTGTTGACGAATGAGCAGTTCTTC